This TCR beta chain appears in the sequencing data of a study of a mutant IDH1 vaccine in newly diagnosed glioma. Study-wide context: Vaccine administration was initiated 4-6 weeks following radiotherapy alone, or with temozolomide cycles. The treated population exhibited a male proportion of around 62%, a female proportion of 37.5%, and a mean age of around 40 years. Former treatment meant radiotherapy, temozolomide, or both; the majority had gotten both.

General study findings and limits: Evidence of vaccine-induced immune responses was documented in less than 95% of patients.

CDR1 LGHNA and CDR2 YSLEER come from the germline V gene. The CDR3 consists of 15 residues. The V and J ends lost 0 bases and 8 bases respectively, with 14 bases between them. Sequenced by immunoSEQ multiplex PCR; TCRdb stores in-frame clones only, minus some. Here the sample spans about 28,000 clones, roughly 90% being singletons. Notes on this clone: Its specificity is unknown.

As for time point: week 5, during vaccination. Topical imiquimod was applied with each vaccine dose, which held 300 ug of mutant IDH1 20-mer peptide. J is TRBJ2-1 and V is TRBV4-3, with a possible D match to TRBD2 (6 bases). This specimen was PBMCs, taken from a glioma patient whose treatment included an IDH1 peptide vaccine. The TCR originated in a young man with glioma. CDR3 sequence: CASSQEWRGVDEQFF. CDR3 DNA: TGCGCCAGCAGCCAAGAATGGCGGGGTGTGGATGAGCAGTTCTTC.